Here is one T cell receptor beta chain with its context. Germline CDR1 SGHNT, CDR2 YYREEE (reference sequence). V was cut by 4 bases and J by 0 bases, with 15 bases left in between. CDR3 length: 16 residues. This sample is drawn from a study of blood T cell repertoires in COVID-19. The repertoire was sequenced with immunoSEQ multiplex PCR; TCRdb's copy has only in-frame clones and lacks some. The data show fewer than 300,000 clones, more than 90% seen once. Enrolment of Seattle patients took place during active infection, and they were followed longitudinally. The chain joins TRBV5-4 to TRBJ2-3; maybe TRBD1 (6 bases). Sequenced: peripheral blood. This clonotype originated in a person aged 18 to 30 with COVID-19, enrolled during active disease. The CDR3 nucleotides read TGTGCCAGCAGCCCACAGGGACCCTCTAGCACAGATACGCAGTATTTT. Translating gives CASSPQGPSSTDTQYF.